One T cell receptor (beta chain) is described in this entry. The sample is drawn from a study of preoperative IRX-2 immunotherapy in early breast cancer. This sample's treatment: preoperative locoregional IRX-2 cytokine immunotherapy. This phase Ib study tested locoregional IRX-2 cytokine immunotherapy given before surgery. Germline V gives CDR1 SGHTA, CDR2 FQGNSA. V lost 3 bases and J 0 bases, leaving 6 bases between the germline ends. This CDR3 spans 13 amino acids. Produced via immunoSEQ multiplex PCR; TCRdb's table is partial and in-frame only. The repertoire consists of 25,000 or so clones, with roughly nine tenths occurring once and the leading ten covering roughly 9%.

The material sequenced was tumor tissue, taken after IRX-2 immunotherapy. This clonotype was sampled from a human donor with breast cancer. The chain uses TRBV7-2 and TRBJ2-7; no reliable D call. The CDR3 DNA reads TGTGCCAGCAGCTTTCCAGTCTCCTACGAGCAGTACTTC. Translating it yields CASSFPVSYEQYF.